The present entry profiles one T cell receptor (beta chain) with its context. No antigen is known for it. Base qualities are not provided; no much larger clone lies one nucleotide away. The immunoSEQ Assay, a bias-controlled multiplex PCR, was used to amplify TCRbeta CDR3 regions from genomic DNA. Turning to the authors' computational methods: The number of nucleated cells in each sample was estimated by amplification of reference gene primers within the assay. To quantify the absolute abundance of each unique TCRbeta CDR3 rearrangement, sequence reads were collapsed and filtered. For each sample, productive Simpson clonality was calculated by taking the square root of Simpson's diversity index across productive rearrangements. The source is immuneACCESS, and TCRdb retained only in-frame sequences with V and J called. Part of the clones is not carried over; for the studies checked, unresolved V genes explain less than half of this, and the remainder is unexplained. V and J calls and clone size come straight from that table; D and trimming were deduced from the DNA. The table for this sample lists around 170,000 clones; roughly 83% of them were counted only once. The top ten clones comprise under 9.5% of the sample.

The sample belongs to a study of blood T cell repertoires in COVID-19 (dated by TCRdb to 2020 to 2022). Regarding the complete study: The collaborator samples originated in the United States, Italy and Spain and spanned the acute and convalescent phases of COVID-19. The prospective study material was composed of cDNA or gDNA derived from T cells, B-cell-depleted T cells, or PBMCs. Deeply sampled blood TCRbeta repertoires from subjects exposed to, actively infected with, or recovered from COVID-19 were included in the dataset. A freely available public database, intended as a resource for researchers studying the immune response to SARS-CoV-2, is where the repertoires were released. Samples came from the ongoing ImmuneRACE study (first 160 participants) plus 1,254 subjects from 6 global collaborators. The sample metadata nearly always contained a de-identified subject ID, COVID-19 status, age in years and sex. Where available, HLA class I and class II types were taken from metadata supplied by the sample provider and were not determined by assay-based typing. The research as a whole found: The amount of clinical and demographic metadata varied by source and participant and was provided uncurated.

Participants in the prospective study were aged about 18 to 90 years, lived in approximately 26 United States geographic areas, and enrolled through a virtual design. To assign participants to cohorts, the prospective study relied on clinical history that participants themselves reported in a screening survey and a study questionnaire. For ImmuneRACE Cohort 3, a participant was defined as recovered based on two consecutive negative NP/OP PCR tests, clearance by a healthcare professional, or resolution of symptoms. Each participant in the prospective study had whole blood, serum and a nasopharyngeal or oropharyngeal swab collected by mobile phlebotomists. Participants in the prospective study had the option to provide additional blood draws and questionnaires over an approximately 2-month period. Prospective study blood samples were shipped either frozen or at room temperature before DNA extraction.

Looking up the germline V gene (reference sequence) yields CDR1 SGHAT and CDR2 FQDESV. At the junction V is shortened by 2 bases and J by 9 bases, with 20 bases in between. The CDR3 runs 16 amino acids, cysteine and phenylalanine included. Of the read, only the CDR3 DNA is kept; its 48 bases are in frame from base 1. In this chain, TRBV11-1 is recombined with TRBJ2-1; 6 matching bases give a weak D call of TRBD2. The specimen was PBMCs or T cells enriched from blood (not recorded which). This TCR came from a woman aged 25 to 39 who had recovered from COVID-19. The DNA reads as follows: TGTGCCAGCAGCTTATCCAAAACGACTAGGGGCGGTGAGCAGTTCTTC. It encodes CASSLSKTTRGGEQFF.